Presented here are 6 T cell receptor beta chains from one specimen sequenced in a study of naive and memory T cell subsets. Both TRBC1 and TRBC2 were covered by a beta constant-region primer of two equimolar oligonucleotides. A single record per CDR3 protein comes from TCRdb applying MiXCR to the UMI-ligation and nested PCR reads. The repertoire consists of 140,000 to 150,000 distinct CDR3 sequences, with about 18% occurring once and the leading ten covering approximately 0.15%. Sequenced material: naive CD4+ T cells from blood. All receptors come from a human donor in good health.

This chain connects TRBV6-5 to TRBJ2-7; TRBD1 agrees at 10 bases. The length of the CDR3 is 14 residues. J was trimmed by 3 bases and V by 6 bases; bases with no gene match: 5. Germline assignment: CDR1 MNHEY and CDR2 SVGAGI. CDR3 nucleotides: TGTGCCAGCAGAACGGGACAGGGGCGCTACGAGCAGTACTTC. Protein sequence: CASRTGQGRYEQYF.

The V call is TRBV29-1, the J call TRBJ2-5, with 11 bases identical to TRBD1. The length of the CDR3 is 15 residues. The V segment lost 3 bases and the J segment 5 bases; nucleotides outside the gene matches: 8. The germline gives CDR1 SQVTM, CDR2 ANQGSEA. This CDR3 reads CSVEGSDRGRETQYF. The CDR3 nucleotides are TGCAGCGTTGAGGGTTCGGACAGGGGGCGCGAGACCCAGTACTTC.

V gene TRBV10-1 combines with J gene TRBJ2-7, with 9 bases that match TRBD2. The length of the CDR3 is 16 residues. After removal of 5 bases from V and 0 bases from J, the junction contained 8 bases not matched to a gene. Germline CDR1 and CDR2: WNHNN and SYGVQD (reference sequence). In DNA, the CDR3 is TGCGCCAGCAGTAATAGAGCGGGAGGCCTCTCCTACGAGCAGTACTTC. Its protein is CASSNRAGGLSYEQYF.

This clonotype was observed a few times. The rearrangement links TRBV7-2 to TRBJ1-5; tentative D call: TRBD1 (6 bases). The CDR3 runs 13 residues. V lost 3 bases, J lost 5 bases, and 8 bases lay in between. Germline V gives CDR1 SGHTA, CDR2 FQGNSA. In DNA, the CDR3 is TGTGCCAGCAGCTTTAAGGGGGATCAGCCCCAGCATTTT. Translating gives CASSFKGDQPQHF. Full variable domain (missing parts from reference TRBV7-2 and TRBJ1-5): GAGVSQSPSNKVTEKGKDVELRCDPISGHTALYWYRQSLGQGLEFLIYFQGNSAPDKSGLPSDRFSAERTGGSVSTLTIQRTQQEDSAVYLCASSFKGDQPQHFGDGTRLSIL.

The chain carries TRBV4-3 and TRBJ2-3, with D tentatively TRBD2 (6 bases). V lost 7 bases and J 7 bases, leaving 24 bases between the germline ends. The CDR3 has 16 amino acids. Germline lookup yields CDR1 LGHNA and CDR2 YSLEER. The CDR3 sequence: CASTRREAHPDNTQYF. CDR3 nucleotides: TGCGCCAGCACCCGAAGGGAGGCTCATCCAGACAATACGCAGTATTTT.

This clonotype was seen more than once but under ten times. The chain uses TRBV3-1 and TRBJ2-3; D is unresolved. The CDR3 loop spans 16 amino acids. V lost 1 base, J lost 0 bases, and 11 bases lay in between. Germline V gene lookup returns CDR1 LGHDT and CDR2 YNNKEL (reference sequence). The CDR3 coding sequence is TGTGCCAGCAGCCAAGGTGGCAGACCTAGCACAGATACGCAGTATTTT. Translating gives CASSQGGRPSTDTQYF.